The 10 T cell receptor beta chains below come from one sample, sequenced in a study of blood T cells in healthy people across ages. A second PCR, run for about 7 to 11 cycles, used a sample-barcoded 5' primer plus a J-beta primer mix. A single record per CDR3 protein comes from TCRdb applying MiXCR to the 5' RACE reads. Of about 1.5 million distinct CDR3 sequences in the sample, 35% to 45% were seen once. The sequencing sample was made of blood. Receptors originate from a woman between 18 and 30 years old in good health.

This chain uses TRBV28 with TRBJ1-2; 7 nucleotides align to TRBD1. After removal of 11 bases from V and 7 bases from J, the junction contained 10 bases not matched to a gene. The length of the CDR3 is 12 residues. CDR1 is MDHEN, CDR2 SYDVKM, per germline. The CDR3 region is CAVQTGSLGYTF. The CDR3, as DNA: TGTGCCGTACAGACAGGGTCTCTTGGCTACACCTTC.

The chain combines TRBV30 with TRBJ1-5; the D gene is possibly TRBD1 (5 bases). Looked up from germline, CDR1 is GTSNPN and CDR2 is SVGIG (reference sequence). Trimming cost V 2 bases and J 2 bases, with 7 bases left between them. This CDR3 contains 13 residues. CDR3 in amino acids: CAWSQGGNQPQHF. As DNA, the CDR3 is TGTGCCTGGAGTCAGGGAGGCAATCAGCCCCAGCATTTT.

V and J are TRBV28 and TRBJ1-6; TRBD1 agrees at 9 bases. Germline CDR1 MDHEN, CDR2 SYDVKM. The CDR3 has 14 residues. Trimming took 6 bases from V and 9 from J; bases not matched to a gene: 6. The CDR3 DNA reads as TGTGCCAGCAGCCAGGACAGGGGCGGTTCACCCCTCCACTTT. Protein sequence: CASSQDRGGSPLHF.

For this clonotype: An end of the junction differs from the germline gene, which may be a read error. DNA for the CDR3: TGTGCCAGCAGCGTAGCCAGGGGCAATCAGCCCCAGCATTTT. This gives the protein CASSVARGNQPQHF. The chain employs TRBV7-8 and TRBJ1-5, with D possibly being TRBD1 (5 bases). The CDR3 has 14 amino acids. Germline V gene lookup returns CDR1 SGHVS and CDR2 FQNEAQ.

This clonotype was detected a few times. The chain is built from TRBV5-6 and TRBJ2-1; 7 bases align to TRBD2. V gave up 0 bases and J gave up 10 bases; unmatched junction bases: 7. Germline V gene data show CDR1 as SGHDT and CDR2 as YYEEEE. This CDR3 spans 14 amino acids. The CDR3 sequence: CASSLVGGTYEQFF. The CDR3, as DNA: TGTGCCAGCAGCTTGGTGGGGGGGACCTACGAGCAGTTCTTC. The variable domain in full, completed from reference TRBV5-6 and TRBJ2-1, reads DAGVTQSPTHLIKTRGQQVTLRCSPKSGHDTVSWYQQALGQGPQFIFQYYEEEERQRGNFPDRFSGHQFPNYSSELNVNALLLGDSALYLCASSLVGGTYEQFFGPGTRLTVL.

This clonotype was seen a few times. The chain joins TRBV12-3 or TRBV12-4 to TRBJ1-5, with unresolved D. This CDR3 spans 12 amino acids. V shed 1 base and J shed 7 bases, with 5 bases lying between them. DNA of the CDR3: TGTGCCAGCAGTTTAGAGGTCCAGCCCCAGCATTTT. Encoded protein: CASSLEVQPQHF.

The chain couples TRBV15 to TRBJ2-7; D is unclear. V was trimmed by 0 bases and J by 1 base, leaving 10 bases between them. From germline, CDR1 is LNHNV and CDR2 YYDKDF (reference sequence). This CDR3 comprises 15 residues. The CDR3 is CATSRDLVGSYEQYF. The CDR3 DNA is TGTGCCACCAGCAGAGATCTTGTAGGGTCCTACGAGCAGTACTTC.

About this clonotype: This may stem from a read error, because a much larger clone lies one nucleotide away. J is TRBJ2-5 and V is TRBV18; 8 bases match TRBD2. The CDR3 has 15 amino acids. Germline loops: CDR1 KGHSH, CDR2 LQKENI. V was clipped by 3 bases and J by 11 bases; unmatched bases: 14. CDR3 sequence reads: CASSPVSGGPDEQYF. CDR3 DNA: TGTGCCAGCTCACCCGTTTCGGGGGGGCCTGATGAGCAGTACTTC. The variable domain in full, completed from reference TRBV18 and TRBJ2-5, reads NAGVMQNPRHLVRRRGQEARLRCSPMKGHSHVYWYRQLPEEGLKFMVYLQKENIIDESGMPKERFSAEFPKEGPSILRIQQVVRGDSAAYFCASSPVSGGPDEQYFGPGTRLLVL.

In this sample, this clonotype turned up a few times. The genes are TRBV27 and TRBJ2-1, with D maybe TRBD1 (6 bases). This CDR3 comprises 17 residues. The V and J ends lost 5 bases and 1 base respectively, with 18 bases between them. Germline-derived CDR1 and CDR2 are MNHEY and SMNVEV (reference sequence). CDR3 loop: CASSPPLGTNSYNEQFF. DNA of the CDR3: TGTGCCAGCAGTCCCCCCCTCGGGACAAATTCCTACAATGAGCAGTTCTTC.

The chain couples TRBV20-1 to TRBJ1-3, with D unclear. CDR1 DFQATT and CDR2 SNEGSKA come from the germline V gene (reference sequence). This CDR3 is 14 amino acids long. Trimming took 4 bases from V and 0 from J, leaving 10 bases between them. In nucleotides, the CDR3 is TGCAGTGCTATCATCCCTAGCTCTGGAAACACCATATATTTT. Translation: CSAIIPSSGNTIYF.